A single sample is the source of the 11 T cell receptor beta chains below, sequenced in a study of blood T cells in healthy people across ages. For the second PCR, which ran for about 6 to 11 cycles, a sample-barcoded 5' primer and a J-beta primer mix were used. One entry per CDR3 protein results from TCRdb running MiXCR on the 5' RACE reads. In the table there are about 830,000 distinct CDR3 sequences, 62% of which are singletons. The sample comprised blood. The source of these receptors is a young man in good health.

J is TRBJ2-3 and V is TRBV4-3, with TRBD2 matching 7 bases. The trim removed 3 bases at V and 4 bases at J, leaving 7 bases unmatched. This CDR3 contains 15 residues. Per the germline V gene, CDR1 is LGHNA and CDR2 is YSLEER. The CDR3 sequence is CASSHAAGTADTQYF. CDR3 DNA: TGCGCCAGCAGCCACGCAGCGGGGACTGCAGATACGCAGTATTTT.

The V gene is TRBV6-5, the J gene TRBJ2-7; 7 bases are shared with TRBD1. Trimming removed 2 bases from V and 0 bases from J; junction bases left unmatched: 4. The CDR3 is 15 residues long. The V gene's germline CDR1 is MNHEY and CDR2 SVGAGI. The CDR3 DNA sequence: TGTGCCAGCAGTTACCCTAGACAGGGCTCCTACGAGCAGTACTTC. Its translation: CASSYPRQGSYEQYF.

This chain links TRBV29-1 with TRBJ2-3; 8 bases are a match to TRBD2. The CDR3 runs 17 residues. V was clipped by 7 bases and J by 0 bases; unmatched bases: 15. Germline V lookup: CDR1 SQVTM, CDR2 ANQGSEA. CDR3 region: CSAREGPYQTSTDTQYF. CDR3 sequence (DNA): TGCAGCGCTCGGGAGGGCCCTTACCAAACTAGCACAGATACGCAGTATTTT.

The chain employs TRBV20-1 and TRBJ2-1; maybe TRBD1 (7 bases). The germline CDR1 and CDR2 sequences are DFQATT and SNEGSKA (reference sequence). V was trimmed by 6 bases and J by 2 bases, leaving 17 bases between them. The CDR3 length is 15 residues. Here the CDR3 reads CSALPRGVPYNEQFF. For the CDR3, the DNA is TGCAGTGCCCTCCCCAGGGGGGTTCCCTACAATGAGCAGTTCTTC.

The chain combines TRBV29-1 with TRBJ2-2; D is unclear. Germline CDR1 reads SQVTM; CDR2 reads ANQGSEA. Trimming took 4 bases from V and 8 from J, leaving 14 bases between them. CDR3 length: 13 residues. As DNA, the CDR3 is TGCAGCGTTGTATATAGGGCCCAGGGGGAGCTGTTTTTT. Amino acid sequence: CSVVYRAQGELFF.

The chain couples TRBV28 to TRBJ2-3; 11 positions agree with TRBD1. The CDR3 consists of 15 residues. Germline loops: CDR1 MDHEN, CDR2 SYDVKM. V dropped 4 bases and J dropped 7; count of bases not matched to a gene: 7. The CDR3 DNA reads TGTGCCAGCAGTTCCGGGACAGGGGGGCAATATACGCAGTATTTT. Translated: CASSSGTGGQYTQYF.

This clonotype was found a few times. This rearrangement joins TRBV7-8 to TRBJ2-3; 7 bases are a match to TRBD2. Trimming removed 2 bases from V and 5 bases from J; junction bases left unmatched: 7. Looked up from germline, CDR1 is SGHVS and CDR2 is FQNEAQ. The CDR3 runs to 15 residues. The CDR3, as DNA: TGTGCCAGCAGCTTATGGCGGGGGAGTCGAGATACGCAGTATTTT. Translating it yields CASSLWRGSRDTQYF.

V gene TRBV25-1 combines with J gene TRBJ1-2; possible D gene TRBD1, 6 bases. Germline assignment: CDR1 MGHDK and CDR2 SYGVNS. V dropped 8 bases and J dropped 12 bases, with 22 bases sitting between them. The CDR3 runs to 13 residues. The CDR3 spells CASGTLTGIVNTF. CDR3 nucleotides: TGTGCCAGCGGAACCCTTACAGGGATTGTGAACACCTTC.

The J gene is TRBJ2-1, the V gene TRBV6-2 or TRBV6-3; D possibly uses TRBD1 or TRBD2 (6 bases each). The CDR3 covers 12 residues. Germline assignment: CDR1 MNHEY and CDR2 SVGEGT. V shed 10 bases and J shed 7 bases, with 14 bases lying between them. The CDR3 bases are TGTGCCAACGGGACTCAGGGGAATGAGCAGTTCTTC. Translated: CANGTQGNEQFF.

The J gene is TRBJ2-1, the V gene TRBV7-3; weak D call: TRBD1 (6 bases). CDR1 and CDR2 (germline): SGHTA, FQGTGA. The CDR3 length is 13 residues. V lost 4 bases and J 8 bases, leaving 12 bases between the germline ends. CDR3 amino acids: CASSSYPGDEQFF. The DNA of the CDR3 is TGTGCCAGCAGCTCCTACCCAGGGGATGAGCAGTTCTTC.

This clonotype has only a few counts. The chain employs TRBV14 and TRBJ2-1, with TRBD1 identical over 10 bases. This CDR3 has 14 residues. CDR1 SGHDN and CDR2 FVKESK come from the germline V gene. V lost 4 bases to trimming and J lost 8 bases; unmatched junction nucleotides: 5. The CDR3 DNA follows: TGTGCCAGCAGCCCCGGGACAGGGGTCGATGAGCAGTTCTTC. It specifies CASSPGTGVDEQFF.